What follows is one T cell receptor (beta chain) and its context. This entry is derived from a study of blood T cell repertoires in COVID-19. Authors' analysis steps: Amplified reference gene primers provided the basis for estimating nucleated cell counts. Profiled with immunoSEQ multiplex PCR; TCRdb holds only in-frame clones, not every one. V and J calls and clone size come straight from that table; D and trimming were deduced from the DNA. Among under 250,000 clones, 70% to 90% were seen once, and the ten largest hold roughly 2.7%. Germline-derived CDR1 and CDR2 are MNHEY and SVGAGI. The CDR3 length is 13 residues. Trimming took off 4 bases at V and 2 bases at J, with 8 bases between the two ends.

Material: peripheral blood. The source of this sequence is a woman aged 70-85 years with active or convalescent COVID-19. The V gene is TRBV6-5, the J gene TRBJ1-2, with D uncertain. Written as DNA, the CDR3 is TGTGCCAGCAGTTCGGGAGGGAACTATGGCTACACCTTC. Amino acids: CASSSGGNYGYTF.